This T cell receptor (beta chain) was profiled in a study of blood T cell repertoires in COVID-19. For the study at large: Specimens from acute and convalescent COVID-19 originated in the United States, Italy and Spain.

Enrollees, 18 to 89 years old, lived in 24 US areas. Cohort allocation depended upon clinical history that participants reported. Original processing methods: Estimation of nucleated cell counts relied on the amplification of reference gene primers. Assay used: immunoSEQ multiplex PCR; TCRdb lists only in-frame clones, some missing. V and J calls and clone size follow that table, whereas D and trimming were derived from the DNA. The sample lists 350,000 to 450,000 clones; more than 75% were seen once. Trimming took off 0 bases at V and 4 bases at J, with 10 bases between the two ends. Germline-derived CDR1 and CDR2 are SGHNT and YYREEE (reference sequence). The CDR3 runs 14 residues.

The receptor was isolated from a man aged 35 to 55 in a cohort exposed to, infected with or recovered from COVID-19 (not recorded which). Sequenced input: PBMCs or T cells enriched from blood (not recorded which). This chain connects TRBV5-4 to TRBJ1-2; TRBD1 might be the D (6 bases). The CDR3 coding sequence is TGTGCCAGCAGCTTGGCGGGGGGGCCCTATGGCTACACCTTC. Its protein product is CASSLAGGPYGYTF.